This T cell receptor (beta chain) was obtained from a study of blood T cells in healthy people across ages. The use of a sample-barcoded 5' primer and a J-beta primer mix characterized a second PCR of roughly 7 to 12 cycles. One entry per CDR3 protein, called by TCRdb with MiXCR from the 5' RACE reads. Of about 1.4 million distinct CDR3 sequences detected, around 59% appear once; the ten largest clones hold more than 6%. The CDR3 covers 12 residues. CDR1 is MNHEY, CDR2 SVGEGT, per germline. Trimming shortened V by 5 bases and J by 8 bases, and 11 bases separated the two germline ends. This rearrangement joins TRBV6-2 or TRBV6-3 to TRBJ2-3; no clear D gene. The clonotype originates from a man aged 18 to 30 in good health. The sample consisted of blood. The CDR3 sequence is CASSKPYGTQYF. The CDR3 DNA follows: TGTGCCAGCAGTAAACCCTACGGTACGCAGTATTTT.